Below, 13 T cell receptor beta chains from the same sample are listed, as sequenced in a study of T cell responses to AZD1222 COVID-19 vaccine. Profiled with immunoSEQ multiplex PCR; TCRdb holds only in-frame clones, not every one. The table includes roughly 130,000 clones, roughly nine tenths detected once. This specimen consisted of peripheral blood, obtained on day 0 of AZD1222 vaccination. The receptor set was obtained from an adult in good health.

In its sample, this clone was seen once. This rearrangement joins TRBV11-3 to TRBJ2-1, with 7 positions matching TRBD2. V lost 5 bases and J lost 6; bases outside the gene matches: 4. Germline assignment: CDR1 SGHNT and CDR2 YENEEA. This CDR3 has 13 amino acids. CDR3 sequence reads: CASSQGRANEQFF. DNA of the CDR3: TGTGCCAGCAGCCAAGGGAGGGCCAATGAGCAGTTCTTC.

V is TRBV2 and J is TRBJ2-1, with D perhaps matching TRBD2 (6 bases). The CDR3 loop spans 14 amino acids. Per germline, CDR1 SNHLY and CDR2 FYNNEI. Trimming removed 5 bases at V and 0 bases at J, with 8 bases between. The CDR3: CASSRTNSYNEQFF. Here the CDR3 DNA reads TGTGCCAGCAGTCGGACTAACTCCTACAATGAGCAGTTCTTC.

The rearrangement links TRBV4-2 to TRBJ1-5, with TRBD1 matching 7 bases. Trimming removed 1 base from V and 0 bases from J; junction bases left unmatched: 6. This CDR3 has 17 residues. The germline V gene has CDR1 LGHNA and CDR2 YNFKEQ. CDR3 sequence: CASSQGDRVVSNQPQHF. The CDR3 DNA sequence: TGTGCCAGCAGCCAAGGAGACAGGGTTGTTAGCAATCAGCCCCAGCATTTT.

This chain links TRBV6-1 with TRBJ2-1, with D hard to call. The CDR3 has 16 residues. CDR1 MNHNS and CDR2 SASEGT come from the germline V gene. V lost 4 bases, J lost 0 bases, and 13 bases lay in between. DNA of the CDR3: TGTGCCAGCAGTGGTAACCACCTGGGCTCCTACAATGAGCAGTTCTTC. It is translated as CASSGNHLGSYNEQFF.

The rearrangement uses TRBV4-3 and TRBJ1-4; D is perhaps TRBD1 (5 bases). V lost 0 bases and J 3 bases, leaving 11 bases between the germline ends. CDR1 and CDR2 from the germline V gene are LGHNA and YSLEER. This CDR3 comprises 16 residues. CDR3: CASSQDEGWANEKLFF. Here the CDR3 DNA reads TGCGCCAGCAGCCAAGATGAGGGGTGGGCTAATGAAAAACTGTTTTTT.

The chain carries TRBV7-9 and TRBJ2-7; D remains unclear. V lost 5 bases, J lost 5 bases, and 13 bases lay in between. The CDR3 totals 13 residues. Germline CDR1 SEHNR, CDR2 FQNEAQ (reference sequence). CDR3 coding DNA: TGTGCCAGCAGCCGTAGTAGTGGGAACGAGCAGTACTTC. Amino acids: CASSRSSGNEQYF.

The chain uses TRBV6-2 or TRBV6-3 and TRBJ2-3; D not resolved. Germline values: CDR1 MNHEY, CDR2 SVGEGT. V lost 0 bases to trimming and J lost 0 bases, with 1 base between them. The CDR3 covers 13 residues. CDR3 region: CASSYSSTDTQYF. The CDR3 bases are TGTGCCAGCAGTTACTCTAGCACAGATACGCAGTATTTT.

This sequence joins TRBV19 and TRBJ2-7, with 15 bases identical to TRBD2. Germline lookup yields CDR1 LNHDA and CDR2 SQIVND (reference sequence). Trimming cost V 7 bases and J 5 bases; bases outside gene matches: 6. The CDR3 has 15 residues. CDR3 amino acids: CASTGLAGGPNEQYF. CDR3 in DNA: TGTGCCAGTACCGGACTAGCGGGAGGGCCAAACGAGCAGTACTTC.

The genes are TRBV18 and TRBJ1-4; D is ambiguous. The germline V gene encodes CDR1 KGHSH and CDR2 LQKENI. The CDR3 consists of 13 residues. The V and J ends lost 2 bases and 8 bases respectively, with 9 bases between them. DNA for the CDR3: TGTGCCAGCTCACCAAGTCAGGAGGAAAAACTGTTTTTT. It translates to CASSPSQEEKLFF.

This clone was seen only once. V and J are TRBV29-1 and TRBJ2-3; the D is unclear. The germline V gene encodes CDR1 SQVTM and CDR2 ANQGSEA. V shed 3 bases and J shed 4 bases, with 5 bases lying between them. This CDR3 contains 11 residues. The CDR3 spells CSVDSADTQYF. CDR3 sequence (DNA): TGCAGCGTTGACTCCGCAGATACGCAGTATTTT.

This sequence joins TRBV4-1 and TRBJ2-5; D gene unclear. Trimming stripped 0 bases from V and 2 bases from J, with 10 bases between. The CDR3 totals 15 residues. Germline V gives CDR1 MGHRA, CDR2 YSYEKL. The CDR3 region is CASSQEGTYQETQYF. The CDR3 nucleotides are TGCGCCAGCAGCCAAGAGGGAACTTATCAAGAGACCCAGTACTTC.

This rearrangement joins TRBV27 to TRBJ2-7; 8 bases align to TRBD1. Germline CDR1 MNHEY, CDR2 SMNVEV (reference sequence). The V segment lost 10 bases and the J segment 0 bases; nucleotides outside the gene matches: 8. The CDR3 contains 14 residues. The CDR3 loop reads CAITGGTSSYEQYF. CDR3 DNA sequence: TGTGCCATCACAGGGGGAACAAGCTCCTACGAGCAGTACTTC.

The gene calls are TRBV7-8 and TRBJ1-1; D is unresolved. Germline CDR1 SGHVS, CDR2 FQNEAQ. Trimming left V 5 bases short and J 1 base short, with 11 bases between. The CDR3 is 14 amino acids. CDR3 coding DNA: TGTGCCAGCAGCCCACTCTCTGGGAACACTGAAGCTTTCTTT. Translated: CASSPLSGNTEAFF.